This TCR beta chain was recovered during a study of T-cell reconstitution after alpha-beta-depleted transplantation in children. Study results and caveats: In patients about two months after transplant, alpha-beta T cells reportedly arose from several hundred expanded graft clones.

As regards this clonotype: Its antigen is not identified.

Researchers prepared the TCRbeta library using unique molecular identifiers, the study reports. TCRdb redid the calling of the PCR reads with MiXCR, one entry per CDR3 protein. Of 200,000 to 250,000 distinct CDR3 sequences detected, about 11% appear once; the ten largest clones hold 28%. The V gene end was trimmed by 5 bases and the J gene end by 8 bases; junction bases not matched to a gene: 6. The CDR3 length is 13 residues. The germline gives CDR1 SGHNT, CDR2 YYREEE (reference sequence). The V and J genes are TRBV5-4 and TRBJ2-1; 8 positions agree with TRBD1. The receptor was isolated from a child in the first two years of life with acute myeloid leukemia, due to receive a stem cell transplant. The material sequenced was PBMCs, taken before TCRalphabeta/CD19-depleted stem cell transplant. DNA of the CDR3: TGTGCCAGCAGAAGACAGGGGAGCGATGAGCAGTTCTTC. Protein: CASRRQGSDEQFF.